The entry below gives a single T cell receptor (beta chain) sequence along with its context. Its antigen is as yet unknown. The V gene's germline CDR1 is SEHNR and CDR2 FQNEAQ (reference sequence). V was pared by 5 bases and J by 2 bases, with 15 bases between. The CDR3 sequence is 15 residues long. This sample was taken from a study of OX40 agonist ivuxolimab in advanced cancers. Overall study: Treatment of patients was with ivuxolimab, an agonistic anti-OX40 (CD134) antibody. Overall study findings and caveats: Some nonresponders also had low normalized T-cell clonal expansion. At doses 0.1 to 3.0 mg/kg, CD4+ and CD8+ clones expanded.

Any history of autoimmune disease or systemic immunosuppression disqualified patients. TCRdb's copy holds only in-frame clones and misses some; the assay was immunoSEQ multiplex PCR. The table shows around 100,000 clones, with about 91% occurring only once. The genes are TRBV7-9 and TRBJ1-1, with D possibly matching TRBD1 (5 bases). The sample was CD4+ or CD8+ T cells sorted from blood, taken in a trial of the OX40 agonist ivuxolimab. This receptor was taken from an adult with an advanced solid tumor such as melanoma, head and neck, liver or kidney cancer. The CDR3, as DNA: TGTGCCAGCAGCCCGGGGGACCGCGTTAACACTGAAGCTTTCTTT. It is translated as CASSPGDRVNTEAFF.